The clone carrying this TCR beta chain was detected only a few times. Its antigen remains unknown. This sample was taken from a study of tumor-infiltrating lymphocytes in primary liver carcinoma. At the level of the study: Tumors, staged T1-T3 N0M0, spanned 4.2 to 10 cm.

V lost 5 bases and J lost 4; bases outside the gene matches: 10. The CDR3 sequence is 15 residues long. Germline V lookup: CDR1 MNHNY, CDR2 SVGAGI (reference sequence). Study results and caveats: Tumor tissue displayed a significantly greater top-250-clone fraction than blood (p = 0.039). The overlap of tumor-adjacent and tumor-blood pairs was smaller than that of tumor region pairs.

Reverse transcription of 450 to 500 ng total RNA with a constant-region primer produced TCR beta cDNA. Three rounds of nested multiplex PCR with slightly modified ARM-PCR produced TCR beta libraries. TRBV1-TRBV30 forward primers paired with a C-beta reverse primer were used in the first two PCR rounds, which ran approximately 11 cycles each. Via MiXCR, TCRdb re-called the multiplex PCR reads, giving one row per CDR3 protein. The data show 180,000 or so distinct CDR3 sequences, 60% seen once. Germline DNA was extracted too, while blood RNA derived from unsorted whole blood. Roughly 4.3 milliliters of peripheral blood were collected before surgery.

This rearrangement joins TRBV6-6 to TRBJ1-2, with TRBD1 matching over 7 bases. Sequenced: peripheral blood. The origin of this receptor is a man aged 35 to 55 with primary liver carcinoma and hepatitis B virus infection. The DNA for the CDR3 is TGTGCCAGCAGTCCCGGACAGGCCGGGAGCTATGGCTACACCTTC. This translates into CASSPGQAGSYGYTF.